The rows below give T cell receptor beta chains drawn from one sample of a study of shared clonotypes between healthy human individuals. The protocol was immunoSEQ multiplex PCR, while the TCRdb copy is restricted to in-frame clones and leaves out a portion. This repertoire shows about 2.3 million clones, over 85% found once; its top ten account for under 0.45%. The specimen was naive CD4+ T cells from PBMCs. These receptors were obtained from a man aged 18 to 29 in good health. Some clones in this sample may be carry-over from other donors' samples. Each CDR3 is given with its conserved first and last residue. A D gene is named only where the DNA matches it firmly. Clone size is not always given. Where it is, it says once, few, many or a class for expanded clones.

CDR3 length | clone size | J gene | D gene | V gene | CDR3 protein | CDR3 DNA
16 | - | TRBJ2-5 | TRBD1 | TRBV30 | CAWTTQGSRGRETQYF | TGTGCCTGGACCACACAGGGGTCCAGGGGACGCGAGACCCAGTACTTC
14 | - | TRBJ1-3 | - | TRBV13 | CASSLTGGGNTIYF | TGTGCCAGCAGCTTGACAGGCGGGGGAAACACCATATATTTT
17 | once | TRBJ2-2 | - | TRBV7-9 | CASSPGYGRANTGELFF | TGTGCCAGCAGCCCTGGTTACGGGAGAGCAAACACCGGGGAGCTGTTTTTT
16 | - | TRBJ1-2 | - | TRBV30 | CAWSVRRQGNDYGYTF | TGTGCCTGGAGTGTACGTAGGCAGGGAAATGACTATGGCTACACCTTC
13 | - | TRBJ2-7 | TRBD1 | TRBV6-6 | CASSWDSHYEQYF | TGTGCCAGCAGTTGGGACAGTCACTACGAGCAGTACTTC
14 | - | TRBJ1-5 | - | TRBV28 | CASSYLEGNQPQHF | TGTGCCAGCAGTTATCTAGAGGGCAATCAGCCCCAGCATTTT
18 | - | TRBJ2-5 | TRBD2 | TRBV5-1 | CASSPGGLAGGGGETQYF | TGCGCTAGCAGCCCCGGGGGACTAGCGGGAGGAGGAGGAGAGACCCAGTACTTC
13 | - | TRBJ1-1 | TRBD1 | TRBV6-5 | CASRQGANTEAFF | TGTGCCAGCAGGCAGGGGGCGAACACTGAAGCTTTCTTT
13 | - | TRBJ1-2 | TRBD1 | TRBV6-1 | CASTLTGNYGYTF | TGTGCCAGCACCCTGACAGGGAACTATGGCTACACCTTC
13 | - | TRBJ2-7 | - | TRBV2 | CASSPQGNYEQYF | TGTGCCAGCAGCCCTCAGGGAAACTACGAGCAGTACTTC
14 | - | TRBJ2-7 | - | TRBV18 | CASSPAGWGGEQYF | TGTGCCAGCTCACCGGCCGGTTGGGGAGGAGAGCAGTACTTC
14 | - | TRBJ2-1 | TRBD1 | TRBV2 | CATVWDRGPDEQFF | TGTGCCACGGTGTGGGACAGGGGGCCCGATGAGCAGTTCTTC
13 | - | TRBJ1-5 | - | TRBV5-8 | CASSIERRQPQHF | TGTGCCAGCAGCATCGAGCGGCGCCAGCCCCAGCATTTT
15 | - | TRBJ2-3 | - | TRBV14 | CASSQDRQYTDTQYF | TGTGCCAGCAGCCAAGATCGGCAGTACACAGATACGCAGTATTTT
15 | - | TRBJ1-2 | TRBD1 | TRBV27 | CASSAPGQGFYGYTF | TGTGCCAGCAGTGCGCCGGGACAGGGGTTCTATGGCTACACCTTC
14 | - | TRBJ2-3 | TRBD1 | TRBV7-8 | CASSRTGTTDTQYF | TGTGCCAGCAGCCGGACAGGGACAACAGATACGCAGTATTTT
10 | - | TRBJ2-1 | TRBD2 | TRBV20-1 | CSVLAAAQFF | TGCAGTGTCCTAGCGGCGGCTCAGTTCTTC
13 | - | TRBJ1-2 | - | TRBV6-1 | CASSEAAGSGYTF | TGTGCCAGCAGTGAAGCGGCCGGGAGCGGCTACACCTTC
16 | - | TRBJ1-4 | - | TRBV7-2 | CASSLGGWASNEKLFF | TGTGCCAGCAGCTTAGGGGGCTGGGCGTCTAATGAAAAACTGTTTTTT
14 | - | TRBJ2-5 | TRBD1 | TRBV5-1 | CASSPSDRAETQYF | TGCGCCAGCAGCCCTTCGGACAGGGCAGAGACCCAGTACTTC
15 | - | TRBJ1-2 | - | TRBV10-3 | CAISESGLRGYGYTF | TGTGCCATCAGTGAGTCTGGCCTAAGAGGCTATGGCTACACCTTC
13 | - | TRBJ1-2 | TRBD1 | TRBV5-4 | CASSRDRVNGYTF | TGTGCCAGCAGCCGGGACAGAGTAAATGGCTACACCTTC
13 | - | TRBJ2-7 | - | TRBV5-1 | CASSIQSSYEQYF | TGCGCCAGCAGCATCCAGAGCTCCTACGAGCAGTACTTC
14 | - | TRBJ2-7 | - | TRBV19 | CASTPRGGRDEQYF | TGTGCCAGTACCCCGAGGGGGGGGAGAGACGAGCAGTACTTC
14 | - | TRBJ2-4 | - | TRBV18 | CASSYGGAKNIQYF | TGTGCCAGCTCGTATGGCGGAGCCAAAAACATTCAGTACTTC
15 | - | TRBJ2-1 | - | TRBV2 | CASSELLSSYNEQFF | TGTGCCAGCAGTGAACTCCTGAGCTCCTACAATGAGCAGTTCTTC
18 | - | TRBJ1-1 | TRBD1 | TRBV5-5 | CASSFNLVRTGRGTEAFF | TGTGCCAGCAGCTTTAACTTAGTTCGGACAGGCCGTGGCACTGAAGCTTTCTTT
16 | once | TRBJ2-1 | - | TRBV7-6 | CASSLGSGSTRPEQFF | TGTGCCAGCAGCTTAGGCAGTGGGTCCACCCGTCCGGAGCAGTTCTTC
15 | - | TRBJ2-1 | TRBD2 | TRBV14 | CASSHARAGAHEQFF | TGTGCCAGCAGCCATGCGAGGGCGGGAGCTCATGAGCAGTTCTTC
15 | - | TRBJ2-3 | TRBD1 | TRBV7-3 | CASSSGQGAGDTQYF | TGTGCCAGCAGCTCGGGACAGGGGGCTGGAGATACGCAGTATTTT
14 | - | TRBJ2-7 | - | TRBV5-1 | CASSLPSSAYEQYF | TGCGCCAGCAGCTTACCTAGCTCTGCCTACGAGCAGTACTTC